The 27 T cell receptor beta chains in this list originate from one sample, sequenced in a study of technical replicates of blood from a few donors. Only in-frame clones appear in the TCRdb table, and some are missing; sequencing was by immunoSEQ multiplex PCR. In the table there are about 73,000 clones, 93% of which are singletons. Sequencing was performed on T cells isolated from PBMCs. The receptors stem from a human donor in good health.

A word on this clone: The DNA is omitted, as the CDR3 cannot be located on it reliably, and the CDR3 follows TCRdb's listing. Here the CDR3 reads CASSVGRGARPLVF. V is TRBV2 and J is TRBJ1-1. Germline CDR1 reads SNHLY; CDR2 reads FYNNEI. The CDR3 sequence runs 14 residues, both termini included.

This rearrangement joins TRBV7-2 to TRBJ2-1, with 7 positions matching TRBD2. The CDR3 contains 15 residues. V was pared by 5 bases and J by 8 bases, with 12 bases of the junction left unmatched. CDR1 SGHTA and CDR2 FQGNSA come from the germline V gene. The CDR3 DNA follows: TGTGCCAGCAGCACCCCCACGAGCGGGATCGATGAGCAGTTCTTC. This encodes CASSTPTSGIDEQFF. Full variable domain (rest looked up from reference TRBV7-2 and TRBJ2-1): GAGVSQSPSNKVTEKGKDVELRCDPISGHTALYWYRQSLGQGLEFLIYFQGNSAPDKSGLPSDRFSAERTGGSVSTLTIQRTQQEDSAVYLCASSTPTSGIDEQFFGPGTRLTVL.

The chain recombines TRBV29-1 with TRBJ2-2; 8 nucleotides match TRBD1. CDR1 is SQVTM and CDR2 is ANQGSEA in the germline V gene. With V trimmed by 7 bases and J by 3 bases, 7 bases remained unmatched. CDR3 length equals 14 residues. The CDR3 DNA reads TGCAGCGCCCGGGGACAGGTCGACACCGGGGAGCTGTTTTTT. Protein product: CSARGQVDTGELFF.

V is TRBV10-1 and J is TRBJ2-3; 10 nucleotides line up with TRBD2. Germline lookup yields CDR1 WNHNN and CDR2 SYGVQD (reference sequence). The CDR3 extends over 15 amino acids. V dropped 5 bases and J dropped 2; count of bases not matched to a gene: 4. The CDR3 loop reads CASSLTSGATDTQYF. The DNA for the CDR3 is TGCGCCAGCAGTTTAACTAGCGGGGCCACAGATACGCAGTATTTT.

J is TRBJ2-1 and V is TRBV5-6, with 8 nucleotides matching TRBD1. This CDR3 is built from 18 residues. The germline V gene has CDR1 SGHDT and CDR2 YYEEEE. Germline trimming cut 3 bases from V and 9 bases from J; bases unmatched to any gene: 20. CDR3 sequence (DNA): TGTGCCAGCAGCTCCTTCGAGGTTGGACAGGGTAATTACTTTGAGCAGTTCTTC. As protein: CASSSFEVGQGNYFEQFF.

The chain couples TRBV6-1 to TRBJ1-4; D perhaps matches TRBD1 (5 bases). The V gene lost 8 bases and the J gene lost 7 bases, with 17 bases spanning the gap. Germline CDR1 reads MNHNS; CDR2 reads SASEGT. CDR3 length: 14 residues. DNA for the CDR3: TGTGCCAGCGCTCTCTTAGTCAGGGTTGAAAAACTGTTTTTT. It encodes CASALLVRVEKLFF.

The chain carries TRBV7-3 and TRBJ1-2; possibly TRBD1 for D (6 bases). The V gene's germline CDR1 is SGHTA and CDR2 FQGTGA. The ends were cut back, 2 bases at V and 3 bases at J, with 10 bases in the middle. CDR3 length: 14 residues. This chain's CDR3 is CASSLQGSDYGYTF. In DNA form, the CDR3 reads TGTGCCAGCAGCTTACAGGGGTCCGACTATGGCTACACCTTC. The full variable domain, its missing parts supplied by reference TRBV7-3 and TRBJ1-2, is GAGVSQTPSNKVTEKGKYVELRCDPISGHTALYWYRQSLGQGPEFLIYFQGTGAADDSGLPNDRFFAVRPEGSVSTLKIQRTERGDSAVYLCASSLQGSDYGYTFGSGTRLTVV.

This chain links TRBV7-8 with TRBJ2-7; 8 bases match TRBD1. The trim removed 5 bases at V and 3 bases at J, leaving 3 bases unmatched. The CDR3 loop spans 13 amino acids. Looked up from germline, CDR1 is SGHVS and CDR2 is FQNEAQ. The CDR3 is CASSPDRGYEQYF. CDR3 nucleotides: TGTGCCAGCAGCCCAGACAGGGGCTACGAGCAGTACTTC.

The rearrangement joins TRBV7-9 to TRBJ1-2; D is ambiguous. V was cut by 0 bases and J by 4 bases, with 18 bases left in between. Germline-derived CDR1 and CDR2 are SEHNR and FQNEAQ (reference sequence). The CDR3 sequence is 17 residues long. This CDR3 is CASSLAGNHGLLYGYTF. CDR3 DNA: TGTGCCAGCAGCTTAGCCGGGAATCATGGGCTCCTCTATGGCTACACCTTC.

The genes are TRBV28 and TRBJ1-5; 7 bases agree with TRBD1. Germline-derived CDR1 and CDR2 are MDHEN and SYDVKM. The CDR3 is made up of 15 amino acids. With 8 bases clipped from V and 3 bases from J, the junction kept 10 bases outside the gene matches. CDR3 residues: CASHRQGSDNQPQHF. In DNA form, the CDR3 reads TGTGCCAGCCACCGACAGGGAAGTGACAATCAGCCCCAGCATTTT.

V is TRBV2 and J is TRBJ2-1, with 10 positions matching TRBD1. The CDR3 contains 14 residues. Trimming cost V 6 bases and J 5 bases; bases outside gene matches: 4. Germline V gene lookup returns CDR1 SNHLY and CDR2 FYNNEI. For the CDR3, the DNA is TGTGCCAGCAGACCAGGGACAGGGGACAATGAGCAGTTCTTC. This sequence encodes CASRPGTGDNEQFF.

The chain has TRBV2 and TRBJ2-7; D is ambiguous. With 8 bases removed from V and 0 bases from J, the gap between germline ends came to 14 bases. Germline lookup yields CDR1 SNHLY and CDR2 FYNNEI. This CDR3 region has 14 residues. For the CDR3, the DNA is TGTGCCAGCCTCCGGGTGAAGGACTCCTACGAGCAGTACTTC. Translation: CASLRVKDSYEQYF.

Only a few counts were recorded for this clone. The chain links TRBV10-3 to TRBJ2-2; a possible D gene is TRBD2 (6 bases). This CDR3 has 14 amino acids. V was pared by 10 bases and J by 4 bases, with 16 bases between. CDR1 ENHRY and CDR2 SYGVKD come from the germline V gene. The CDR3 DNA reads TGTGCCACGAGGGACTGGGTGGTCACCGGGGAGCTGTTTTTT. Its protein is CATRDWVVTGELFF.

This chain joins TRBV7-9 and TRBJ2-2; 12 bases map to TRBD2. CDR3 size: 16 residues. Trimming at V came to 1 base and at J to 5 bases, leaving 2 bases not matched to a gene. Germline V gene sequence: CDR1 SEHNR, CDR2 FQNEAQ (reference sequence). DNA for the CDR3: TGTGCCAGCAGCTTAGGACTAGCGGGAGTTACCGGGGAGCTGTTTTTT. Protein product: CASSLGLAGVTGELFF.

This chain links TRBV5-1 with TRBJ2-2; a weak D match, TRBD2 (5 bases). The CDR3 has 11 residues. Germline CDR1 SGHRS, CDR2 YFSETQ. V was shortened by 6 bases and J by 9 bases, with 9 bases between the two germline ends. The CDR3 DNA follows: TGCGCCAGCACGGGGAGCCGGGAGCTGTTTTTT. This codes for CASTGSRELFF.

The J gene is TRBJ2-7, the V gene TRBV7-9; 10 bases map to TRBD2. The germline gives CDR1 SEHNR, CDR2 FQNEAQ (reference sequence). Trimming took 2 bases from V and 3 from J; bases not matched to a gene: 1. There are 14 residues in the CDR3. The CDR3 sequence: CASSLTSGIYEQYF. The CDR3 DNA is TGTGCCAGCAGCTTAACTAGCGGGATCTACGAGCAGTACTTC.

This sequence joins TRBV19 and TRBJ2-1, with 7 bases that match TRBD1. The CDR3 is 12 residues long. Trimming cost V 10 bases and J 7 bases; bases outside gene matches: 7. CDR1 and CDR2 from the germline V gene are LNHDA and SQIVND (reference sequence). The CDR3 sequence: CATTQGTNEQFF. In DNA, the CDR3 is TGTGCCACCACACAGGGGACGAATGAGCAGTTCTTC.

This chain joins TRBV4-1 and TRBJ2-7, with 10 bases matching TRBD1. CDR3 size: 16 residues. CDR1 is MGHRA and CDR2 is YSYEKL in the germline V gene. V shed 0 bases, J shed 2 bases, and the junction held 4 bases outside the gene matches. The CDR3 nucleotides read TGCGCCAGCAGCCAAGAAAGAGGACAGGGGGCCTACGAGCAGTACTTC. Its translation: CASSQERGQGAYEQYF.

This chain uses TRBV7-2 with TRBJ2-5, with 8 nucleotides matching TRBD1. This CDR3 spans 14 amino acids. Unmatched junction bases numbered 7, after V lost 5 bases and J lost 5 bases. Germline V gene data show CDR1 as SGHTA and CDR2 as FQGNSA. CDR3 region: CASSTDRGRETQYF. The CDR3 bases are TGTGCCAGCAGCACAGACAGGGGTCGGGAGACCCAGTACTTC.

This chain connects TRBV27 to TRBJ1-2; 8 positions agree with TRBD1. The V segment lost 8 bases and the J segment 7 bases; nucleotides outside the gene matches: 12. The length of the CDR3 is 14 residues. The germline V gene has CDR1 MNHEY and CDR2 SMNVEV (reference sequence). This chain's CDR3 is CASREWGQVGGYTF. The CDR3 bases are TGTGCCAGCCGCGAGTGGGGACAGGTTGGTGGCTACACCTTC.

The V call is TRBV18, the J call TRBJ2-3, with TRBD2 identical over 10 bases. V was pared by 0 bases and J by 0 bases, with 3 bases of the junction left unmatched. The CDR3 sequence is 17 residues long. CDR1 is KGHSH and CDR2 is LQKENI in the germline V gene. This chain's CDR3 is CASSPPGLATSTDTQYF. CDR3 nucleotides: TGTGCCAGCTCACCACCGGGACTAGCGACTAGCACAGATACGCAGTATTTT.

This chain uses TRBV4-1 with TRBJ1-2, with 7 positions matching TRBD1. CDR1 is MGHRA and CDR2 is YSYEKL in the germline V gene. J lost 1 base, V lost 3 bases, and 20 bases had no gene match. The CDR3 has 20 amino acids. This CDR3 reads CASSHAFSGTALTYNYGYTF. The CDR3 nucleotides are TGCGCCAGCAGCCATGCGTTTTCCGGGACAGCACTTACTTATAACTATGGCTACACCTTC.

This clone showed up just once. This rearrangement joins TRBV5-6 to TRBJ1-2; 9 bases fit TRBD1. V lost 4 bases, J lost 4 bases, and 5 bases stayed unmatched. Germline V gives CDR1 SGHDT, CDR2 YYEEEE. CDR3 size: 14 residues. The CDR3 nucleotides are TGTGCCAGCAGCCTGACAGGGGGACTCTATGGCTACACCTTC. Protein: CASSLTGGLYGYTF.

CDR3 nucleotide sequence: TGTGCCAGCAGCGGACGGGACAGGGTATATGGCTACACCTTC. This codes for CASSGRDRVYGYTF. This chain uses TRBV6-5 with TRBJ1-2, with 9 bases that match TRBD1. Germline V gene sequence: CDR1 MNHEY, CDR2 SVGAGI. This CDR3 region has 14 residues. Germline trimming cut 6 bases from V and 5 bases from J; bases unmatched to any gene: 7.

V usage is TRBV5-1 and J usage is TRBJ2-3; 8 positions match TRBD2. The CDR3 loop spans 16 amino acids. Germline CDR1 SGHRS, CDR2 YFSETQ. The ends lost 6 bases at V and 3 bases at J; junction bases unmatched: 12. CDR3 region: CASTVRARGGTDTQYF. The DNA of the CDR3 is TGCGCCAGCACGGTACGAGCTCGGGGGGGTACAGATACGCAGTATTTT.

The CDR3 DNA is TGTGCCAGCAGCACCCTCCAAGCTCCGAACTACGAGCAGTACTTC. It yields the protein CASSTLQAPNYEQYF. J is TRBJ2-7 and V is TRBV6-1, with D hard to call. V was clipped by 6 bases and J by 3 bases, with 18 bases between them. The germline V gene encodes CDR1 MNHNS and CDR2 SASEGT. There are 15 residues in the CDR3.

The chain employs TRBV5-1 and TRBJ2-3, with D possibly being TRBD2 (5 bases). This CDR3 contains 15 residues. Germline-derived CDR1 and CDR2 are SGHRS and YFSETQ. With 5 bases removed from V and 2 bases from J, the gap between germline ends came to 15 bases. The CDR3 here is CASRQTSGVTDTQYF. Here the CDR3 DNA reads TGCGCCAGCAGACAAACTAGTGGGGTCACAGATACGCAGTATTTT.